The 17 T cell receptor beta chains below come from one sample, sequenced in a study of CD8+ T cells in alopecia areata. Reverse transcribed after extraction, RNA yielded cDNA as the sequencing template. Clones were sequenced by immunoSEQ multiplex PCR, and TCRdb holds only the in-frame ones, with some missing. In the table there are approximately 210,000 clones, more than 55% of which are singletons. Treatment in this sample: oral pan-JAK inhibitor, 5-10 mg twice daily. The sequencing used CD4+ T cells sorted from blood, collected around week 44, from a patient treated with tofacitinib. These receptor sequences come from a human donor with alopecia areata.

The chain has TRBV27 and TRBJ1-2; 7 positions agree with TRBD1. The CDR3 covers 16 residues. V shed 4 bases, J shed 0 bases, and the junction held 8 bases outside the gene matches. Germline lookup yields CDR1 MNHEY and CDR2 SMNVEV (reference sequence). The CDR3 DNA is TGTGCCAGCAGTTCAGGACAGGCATTAGCTAACTATGGCTACACCTTC. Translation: CASSSGQALANYGYTF.

The CDR3 protein is CAISVDRVAGYTF. The CDR3 DNA follows: TGTGCCATCAGTGTAGACAGGGTGGCTGGCTACACCTTC. The chain carries TRBV10-3 and TRBJ1-2; 7 bases are shared with TRBD1. Trimming at V came to 4 bases and at J to 7 bases, leaving 6 bases not matched to a gene. Germline CDR1 is ENHRY and CDR2 is SYGVKD. The CDR3 is 13 residues long.

This chain's CDR3 is CASKGLVSSDTQYF. In DNA form, the CDR3 reads TGTGCCAGCAAAGGATTGGTGTCCTCAGATACGCAGTATTTT. V is TRBV2 and J is TRBJ2-3; D call uncertain. The CDR3 spans 14 residues. Trimming took 7 bases from V and 4 from J, leaving 15 bases between them. Germline lookup yields CDR1 SNHLY and CDR2 FYNNEI. Full variable domain (rest looked up from reference TRBV2 and TRBJ2-3): EPEVTQTPSHQVTQMGQEVILRCVPISNHLYFYWYRQILGQKVEFLVSFYNNEISEKSEIFDDQFSVERPDGSNFTLKIRSTKLEDSAMYFCASKGLVSSDTQYFGPGTRLTVL.

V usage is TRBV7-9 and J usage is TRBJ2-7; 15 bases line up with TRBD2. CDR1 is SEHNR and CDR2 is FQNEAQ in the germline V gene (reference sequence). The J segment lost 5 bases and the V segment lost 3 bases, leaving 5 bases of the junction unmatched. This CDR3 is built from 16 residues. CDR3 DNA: TGTGCCAGCAGCTTCGGGACTAGCGGGGGGTTCGACGAGCAGTACTTC. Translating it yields CASSFGTSGGFDEQYF.

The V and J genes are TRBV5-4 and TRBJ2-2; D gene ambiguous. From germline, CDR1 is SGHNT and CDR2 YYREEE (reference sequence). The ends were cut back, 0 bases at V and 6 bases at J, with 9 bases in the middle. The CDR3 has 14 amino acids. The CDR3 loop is CASSLADASGELFF. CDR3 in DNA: TGTGCCAGCAGCTTGGCCGATGCTTCCGGGGAGCTGTTTTTT.

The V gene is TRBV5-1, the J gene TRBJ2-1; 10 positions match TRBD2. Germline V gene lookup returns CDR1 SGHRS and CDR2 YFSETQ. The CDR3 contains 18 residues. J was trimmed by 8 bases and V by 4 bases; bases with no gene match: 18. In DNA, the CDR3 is TGCGCCAGCAGCCCTGGCGGTAGCGGGGGGAAGCTGATGTATGAGCAGTTCTTC. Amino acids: CASSPGGSGGKLMYEQFF.

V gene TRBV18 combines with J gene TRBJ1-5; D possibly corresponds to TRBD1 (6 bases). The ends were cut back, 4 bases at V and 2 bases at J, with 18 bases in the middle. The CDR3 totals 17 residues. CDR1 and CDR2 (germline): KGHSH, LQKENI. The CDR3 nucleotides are TGTGCCAGCTCACTTATGCCTCAGGGGATCGGCAATCAGCCCCAGCATTTT. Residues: CASSLMPQGIGNQPQHF.

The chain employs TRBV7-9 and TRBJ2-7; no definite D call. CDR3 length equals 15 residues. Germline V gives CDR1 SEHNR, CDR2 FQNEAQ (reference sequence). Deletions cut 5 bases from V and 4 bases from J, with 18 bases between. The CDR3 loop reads CASSQVDGLLYEQYF. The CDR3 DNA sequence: TGTGCCAGCAGCCAGGTGGACGGCTTACTATACGAGCAGTACTTC.

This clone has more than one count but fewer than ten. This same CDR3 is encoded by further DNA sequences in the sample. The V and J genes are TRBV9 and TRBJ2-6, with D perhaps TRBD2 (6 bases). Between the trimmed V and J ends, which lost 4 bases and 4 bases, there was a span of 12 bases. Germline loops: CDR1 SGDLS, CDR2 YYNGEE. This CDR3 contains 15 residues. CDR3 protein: CASSPSGSGANVLTF. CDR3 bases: TGTGCCAGCAGCCCCAGCGGGTCCGGGGCCAACGTCCTGACTTTC.

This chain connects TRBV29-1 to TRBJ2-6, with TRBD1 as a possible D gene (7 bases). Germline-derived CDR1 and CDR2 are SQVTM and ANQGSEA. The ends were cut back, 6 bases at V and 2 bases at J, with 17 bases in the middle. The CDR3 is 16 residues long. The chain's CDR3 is CSVAGQSLAGANVLTF. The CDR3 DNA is TGCAGCGTGGCGGGACAGAGTCTTGCTGGGGCCAACGTCCTGACTTTC. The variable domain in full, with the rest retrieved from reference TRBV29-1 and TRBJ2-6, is SAVISQKPSRDICQRGTSLTIQCQVDSQVTMMFWYRQQPGQSLTLIATANQGSEATYESGFVIDKFPISRPNLTFSTLTVSNMSPEDSSIYLCSVAGQSLAGANVLTFGAGSRLTVL.

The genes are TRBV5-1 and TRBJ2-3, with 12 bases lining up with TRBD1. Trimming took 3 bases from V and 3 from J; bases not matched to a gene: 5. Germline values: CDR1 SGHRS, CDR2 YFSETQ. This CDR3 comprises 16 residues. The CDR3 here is CASSWGQGAGTDTQYF. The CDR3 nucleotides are TGCGCCAGCAGCTGGGGACAGGGGGCAGGGACAGATACGCAGTATTTT.

The CDR3 is CASSQPTGKPQNEQFF. DNA for the CDR3: TGTGCCAGCAGTCAACCGACAGGGAAACCCCAAAATGAGCAGTTCTTC. The chain carries TRBV25-1 and TRBJ2-1; TRBD1 aligns across 7 bases. Unmatched junction bases numbered 14, after V lost 5 bases and J lost 7 bases. The V gene's germline CDR1 is MGHDK and CDR2 SYGVNS. CDR3 length: 16 amino acids.

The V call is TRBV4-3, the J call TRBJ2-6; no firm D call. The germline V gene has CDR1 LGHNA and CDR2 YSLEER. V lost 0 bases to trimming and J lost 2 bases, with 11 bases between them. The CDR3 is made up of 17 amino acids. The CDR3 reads CASSQDLKGTGANVLTF. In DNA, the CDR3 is TGCGCCAGCAGCCAAGATCTTAAGGGAACTGGGGCCAACGTCCTGACTTTC.

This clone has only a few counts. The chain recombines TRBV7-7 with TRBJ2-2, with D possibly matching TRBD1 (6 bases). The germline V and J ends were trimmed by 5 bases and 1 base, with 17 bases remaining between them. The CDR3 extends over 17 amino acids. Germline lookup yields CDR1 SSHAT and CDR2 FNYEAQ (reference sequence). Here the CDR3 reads CASSQSPGHQNTGELFF. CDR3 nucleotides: TGTGCCAGCAGCCAATCTCCGGGACACCAGAACACCGGGGAGCTGTTTTTT. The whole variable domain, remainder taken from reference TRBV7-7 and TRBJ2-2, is GAGVSQSPRYKVTKRGQDVTLRCDPISSHATLYWYQQALGQGPEFLTYFNYEAQPDKSGLPSDRFSAERPEGSISTLTIQRTEQRDSAMYRCASSQSPGHQNTGELFFGEGSRLTVL.

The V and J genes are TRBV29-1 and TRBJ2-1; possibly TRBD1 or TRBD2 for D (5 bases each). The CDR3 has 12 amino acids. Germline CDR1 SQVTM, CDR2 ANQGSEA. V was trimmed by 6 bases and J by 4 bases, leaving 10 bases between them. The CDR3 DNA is TGCAGCGTCGGGACGGAATACAATGAGCAGTTCTTC. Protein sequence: CSVGTEYNEQFF.

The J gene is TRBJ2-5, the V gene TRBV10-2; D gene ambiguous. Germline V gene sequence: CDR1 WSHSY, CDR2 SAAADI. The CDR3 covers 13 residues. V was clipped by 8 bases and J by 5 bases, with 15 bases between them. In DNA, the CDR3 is TGCGCCAGCCGACGTGAGCCTCTGGAGACCCAGTACTTC. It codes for CASRREPLETQYF.

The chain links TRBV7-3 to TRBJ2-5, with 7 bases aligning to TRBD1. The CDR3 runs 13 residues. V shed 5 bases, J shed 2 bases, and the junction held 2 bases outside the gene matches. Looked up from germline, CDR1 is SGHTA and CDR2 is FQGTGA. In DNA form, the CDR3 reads TGTGCCAGCAGCCCGGACAGGCAAGAGACCCAGTACTTC. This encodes CASSPDRQETQYF.